What follows describes a single T cell receptor beta chain. The data originate from a study of blood T cells in healthy people across ages. The second PCR ran roughly 6 to 12 cycles with a sample-barcoded 5' primer and J-beta primers. TCRdb called the 5' RACE reads again in MiXCR, with one record for every CDR3 protein. Of more than 1,000,000 distinct CDR3 sequences listed, approximately 26% are singletons. The CDR3 contains 16 residues. Germline V CDR1 and CDR2: ENHRY, SYGVKD. With V trimmed by 7 bases and J by 6 bases, 11 bases remained unmatched. The same specimen was also included in a second study, on T cells of mothers and their children.

The rearrangement uses TRBV10-3 and TRBJ2-1; 11 nucleotides align to TRBD2. The receptor was derived from a girl aged 2 to 9 in good health. The specimen sequenced was blood. The CDR3 nucleotides read TGTGCCATCAACCTAGCGGGGGGCTATAGCGTCAATGAGCAGTTCTTC. It specifies CAINLAGGYSVNEQFF.